One sample yielded the 20 T cell receptor beta chains listed below, sequenced in a study of T-cell memory formation after mild COVID-19. TCRdb reprocessed the 5' RACE reads with MiXCR, giving one entry per CDR3 protein. Among 300,000 to 400,000 distinct CDR3 sequences listed, about 15% were seen once. The material sequenced was PBMCs or a T cell subset sorted from them (not recorded which). These receptors were collected from a man younger than 35 who had mild COVID-19 (a few samples of this study predate the infection). Cell type and time point are not known.

This clonotype was detected only a few times. The chain recombines TRBV7-9 with TRBJ1-1; 9 bases map to TRBD1. The CDR3 is 14 residues long. CDR1 is SEHNR and CDR2 is FQNEAQ in the germline V gene (reference sequence). J lost 7 bases, V lost 6 bases, and 9 bases had no gene match. This CDR3 reads CASRPDRGAFEAFF. The CDR3 DNA reads as TGTGCCAGCAGGCCTGACAGGGGGGCTTTTGAAGCTTTCTTT.

V gene TRBV6-5 combines with J gene TRBJ1-3; tentatively, D is TRBD1 (6 bases). Looked up from germline, CDR1 is MNHEY and CDR2 is SVGAGI. The CDR3 totals 14 residues. Trimming cost V 4 bases and J 3 bases, with 10 bases left between them. This chain's CDR3 is CASSSRDIGNTIYF. The DNA for the CDR3 is TGTGCCAGCAGTTCCCGGGACATTGGAAACACCATATATTTT.

The chain is built from TRBV7-9 and TRBJ2-7, with 9 bases that match TRBD1. CDR3 length equals 15 residues. Germline V gives CDR1 SEHNR, CDR2 FQNEAQ (reference sequence). J gave up 3 bases and V 0 bases, and 3 bases lay outside the gene matches. The CDR3 DNA reads TGTGCCAGCAGCTTAGCACAGGGGGCAGTCTACGAGCAGTACTTC. This encodes CASSLAQGAVYEQYF.

This clonotype has only a few counts. The chain has TRBV5-1 and TRBJ2-1; TRBD1 agrees at 8 bases. Germline V gene lookup returns CDR1 SGHRS and CDR2 YFSETQ. CDR3 length: 15 residues. The V segment lost 2 bases and the J segment 6 bases; nucleotides outside the gene matches: 7. The CDR3 is CASSLTGGSGNEQFF. The CDR3 coding sequence is TGCGCCAGCAGCTTAACAGGGGGGTCGGGCAATGAGCAGTTCTTC.

Many counts were recorded for this clonotype. The J gene is TRBJ2-1, the V gene TRBV6-2 or TRBV6-3, with TRBD2 as a possible D gene (5 bases). Germline V gene sequence: CDR1 MNHEY, CDR2 SVGEGT. The V and J ends lost 7 bases and 5 bases respectively, with 9 bases between them. The CDR3 spans 12 residues. This CDR3 reads CASTQTNNEQFF. The CDR3 bases are TGTGCCAGCACCCAGACTAACAATGAGCAGTTCTTC.

This clonotype was picked up a small number of times. The chain uses TRBV27 and TRBJ2-5, with TRBD1 matching over 7 bases. Germline V gives CDR1 MNHEY, CDR2 SMNVEV (reference sequence). V dropped 5 bases and J dropped 2; count of bases not matched to a gene: 8. This CDR3 comprises 15 residues. The CDR3 DNA is TGTGCCAGCAGTACGCAGGGGGATTTTCAAGAGACCCAGTACTTC. It is translated as CASSTQGDFQETQYF.

The chain combines TRBV19 with TRBJ2-2; maybe TRBD2 (5 bases). Trimming left V 7 bases short and J 5 bases short, with 17 bases between. Germline V CDR1 and CDR2: LNHDA, SQIVND (reference sequence). The CDR3 spans 15 residues. CDR3 in amino acids: CASTETTPITGELFF. CDR3 bases: TGTGCCAGTACTGAGACTACTCCGATTACCGGGGAGCTGTTTTTT.

The chain uses TRBV20-1 and TRBJ2-7; possibly TRBD1 or TRBD2 for D (6 bases each). The V end was cut by 6 bases, the J end by 4 bases, with 10 bases between. This CDR3 spans 11 amino acids. The germline gives CDR1 DFQATT, CDR2 SNEGSKA (reference sequence). The CDR3 loop is CSARGQYEQYF. The CDR3 bases are TGCAGTGCCCGGGGGCAGTACGAGCAGTACTTC.

This clonotype was detected many times. The chain employs TRBV11-2 and TRBJ2-1; 8 bases line up with TRBD2. The length of the CDR3 is 14 residues. Germline trimming cut 5 bases from V and 7 bases from J; bases unmatched to any gene: 7. Per germline, CDR1 SGHAT and CDR2 FQNNGV. The CDR3: CASSPGGAWNEQFF. The CDR3 DNA follows: TGTGCCAGCAGCCCCGGGGGGGCCTGGAATGAGCAGTTCTTC.

This chain uses TRBV27 with TRBJ1-6, with 7 positions matching TRBD1. Germline V gives CDR1 MNHEY, CDR2 SMNVEV (reference sequence). This CDR3 comprises 15 residues. Trimming cost V 5 bases and J 0 bases; bases outside gene matches: 1. The CDR3 DNA reads as TGTGCCAGCAGTGGACAGGTCTCCTATAATTCACCCCTCCACTTT. This encodes CASSGQVSYNSPLHF.

This clonotype occurred a few times. J is TRBJ2-2 and V is TRBV10-1, with 7 bases aligning to TRBD1. Germline values: CDR1 WNHNN, CDR2 SYGVQD (reference sequence). The CDR3 consists of 13 residues. After removal of 6 bases from V and 4 bases from J, the junction contained 2 bases not matched to a gene. The CDR3 region is CASRPGGTGELFF. Here the CDR3 DNA reads TGCGCCAGCAGACCAGGGGGCACCGGGGAGCTGTTTTTT.

There are a few counts of this clonotype. The chain uses TRBV29-1 and TRBJ2-3, with D perhaps TRBD2 (6 bases). Per germline, CDR1 SQVTM and CDR2 ANQGSEA. The CDR3 is 15 residues long. V dropped 6 bases and J dropped 4 bases, with 20 bases sitting between them. The CDR3 region has the DNA TGCAGCGTCGAGACATACGATGGGGAGGCAGATACGCAGTATTTT. Its protein is CSVETYDGEADTQYF.

In this sample, this clonotype turned up many times. This chain's CDR3 is CASSLSREETQYF. The CDR3 DNA reads TGTGCCAGCAGCTTATCGAGGGAAGAGACCCAGTACTTC. V gene TRBV7-2 combines with J gene TRBJ2-5; D might be TRBD2 (5 bases). Germline CDR1 reads SGHTA; CDR2 reads FQGNSA. This CDR3 is built from 13 residues. Trimming stripped 2 bases from V and 3 bases from J, with 7 bases between.

This clonotype was observed at least ten times. V gene TRBV6-5 combines with J gene TRBJ1-4, with D perhaps matching TRBD1 (5 bases). V shed 8 bases and J shed 5 bases, with 18 bases lying between them. The CDR3 covers 15 residues. Germline V gene data show CDR1 as MNHEY and CDR2 as SVGAGI. This CDR3 reads CASGLGRFRNEKLFF. The CDR3 nucleotides are TGTGCCAGCGGACTGGGGCGATTTAGAAATGAAAAACTGTTTTTT.

This clonotype has more than one count but fewer than ten. The chain employs TRBV27 and TRBJ2-2; D may be TRBD2 (6 bases). Deletions cut 3 bases from V and 1 base from J, with 12 bases between. Germline CDR1 is MNHEY and CDR2 is SMNVEV (reference sequence). The CDR3 is made up of 16 amino acids. CDR3 nucleotide sequence: TGTGCCAGCAGTTTCCTGGGACTGCAGAACACCGGGGAGCTGTTTTTT. Translation gives CASSFLGLQNTGELFF.

This clonotype occurred a few times. This chain uses TRBV12-3 or TRBV12-4 with TRBJ2-1; the D is unclear. Trimming cost V 6 bases and J 8 bases, with 20 bases left between them. The CDR3 is 15 residues long. CDR3 region: CASRPPDPWTHEQFF. The DNA for the CDR3 is TGTGCCAGCAGACCTCCGGACCCCTGGACGCATGAGCAGTTCTTC.

This clonotype was seen at least ten times. This chain uses TRBV19 with TRBJ2-7, with TRBD1 matching 11 bases. Trimming took 6 bases from V and 4 from J; bases not matched to a gene: 8. The CDR3 loop spans 15 amino acids. CDR1 LNHDA and CDR2 SQIVND come from the germline V gene (reference sequence). The CDR3 reads CASSPDRGREYEQYF. CDR3 DNA sequence: TGTGCCAGTAGCCCGGACAGGGGGCGAGAGTACGAGCAGTACTTC.

This clonotype has more than one count but fewer than ten. The chain uses TRBV7-3 and TRBJ2-3; D uncertain. CDR3 length: 13 amino acids. Germline V gene lookup returns CDR1 SGHTA and CDR2 FQGTGA. The V and J ends lost 4 bases and 3 bases respectively, with 8 bases between them. The CDR3 nucleotides are TGTGCCAGCAGCTCGGACGGAACAGATACGCAGTATTTT. It yields the protein CASSSDGTDTQYF.

This clonotype was counted a few times. The chain has TRBV6-5 and TRBJ1-5; D not certain. Trimming removed 2 bases at V and 7 bases at J, with 12 bases between. CDR1 MNHEY and CDR2 SVGAGI come from the germline V gene. There are 14 residues in the CDR3. The CDR3 reads CASSYEGGRQPQHF. The DNA for the CDR3 is TGTGCCAGCAGTTACGAAGGCGGGCGGCAGCCCCAGCATTTT.

V usage is TRBV3-1 and J usage is TRBJ2-1, with D perhaps TRBD1 or TRBD2 (5 bases each). V was pared by 0 bases and J by 3 bases, with 12 bases between. The CDR3 is made up of 16 amino acids. Per germline, CDR1 LGHDT and CDR2 YNNKEL (reference sequence). The CDR3 nucleotides read TGTGCCAGCAGCCAAGATCTGGGGACCGTCTACAATGAGCAGTTCTTC. Encoded protein: CASSQDLGTVYNEQFF.